These 13 T cell receptor beta chains were all obtained from the same sample, sequenced in a study of T cells after yellow fever vaccination. In TCRdb, the 5' RACE reads were re-called with MiXCR into one record per CDR3 protein. The sample comprises 500,000 to 650,000 distinct CDR3 sequences, about 17% of which are singletons, and roughly 17% rests with the top ten. Sequenced material: PBMCs, taken 5 days after the first yellow fever vaccination. The receptors were gathered from a man aged 18 to 29 who received the YFV17D yellow fever vaccine.

The gene calls are TRBV10-1 and TRBJ2-1; 9 nucleotides align to TRBD2. Germline values: CDR1 WNHNN, CDR2 SYGVQD (reference sequence). V lost 2 bases, J lost 8 bases, and 7 bases stayed unmatched. This CDR3 spans 15 amino acids. The CDR3 bases are TGCGCCAGCAGTGAGGCTAGCGGGGTTTCGGATGAGCAGTTCTTC. Translated: CASSEASGVSDEQFF.

This clonotype was picked up a small number of times. The chain is built from TRBV12-5 and TRBJ2-1, with TRBD2 matching 9 bases. This CDR3 comprises 17 residues. Germline CDR1 LGHNT, CDR2 FRNRAP. V shed 3 bases, J shed 0 bases, and the junction held 6 bases outside the gene matches. The CDR3 DNA reads as TGTGCTAGTGGTTTAGCGGGGGGATGGAGCTCCTACAATGAGCAGTTCTTC. It yields the protein CASGLAGGWSSYNEQFF.

This clonotype has just a few counts. The CDR3 DNA follows: TGTGCCAGCAGCTTGACCGGGACAGGGGGTGTTGATACGCAGTATTTT. Translated: CASSLTGTGGVDTQYF. The genes are TRBV5-5 and TRBJ2-3, with TRBD1 matching 11 bases. CDR1 and CDR2 from the germline V gene are SGHKS and YYEKEE (reference sequence). With V trimmed by 1 base and J by 6 bases, 7 bases remained unmatched. The length of the CDR3 is 16 residues.

This clonotype was seen a handful of times. The chain joins TRBV20-1 to TRBJ2-1; 8 nucleotides agree with TRBD1. V lost 3 bases, J lost 16 bases, and 11 bases stayed unmatched. CDR3 length: 12 amino acids. Germline V gene data show CDR1 as DFQATT and CDR2 as SNEGSKA (reference sequence). The CDR3 loop reads CSASDLRDRSFF. CDR3 in DNA: TGCAGTGCTAGTGACCTCCGGGACAGGTCTTTCTTC.

This chain uses TRBV5-1 with TRBJ2-5; TRBD1 might be the D (6 bases). The CDR3 extends over 14 amino acids. With 6 bases removed from V and 5 bases from J, the gap between germline ends came to 17 bases. Germline CDR1 and CDR2: SGHRS and YFSETQ. The CDR3, as DNA: TGCGCCAGCACCCGGACAGTTCTGGGGGAGACCCAGTACTTC. Protein sequence: CASTRTVLGETQYF.

The V gene is TRBV6-1, the J gene TRBJ1-2; no firm D call. The germline V and J ends were trimmed by 8 bases and 10 bases, with 14 bases remaining between them. The length of the CDR3 is 11 residues. CDR1 is MNHNS and CDR2 is SASEGT in the germline V gene. CDR3 nucleotide sequence: TGTGCCAGCCGCAGGAAGTCCCTCTACACCTTC. Protein: CASRRKSLYTF.

The chain is built from TRBV28 and TRBJ2-7; 7 nucleotides agree with TRBD1. CDR3 length: 14 residues. V trimming: 5 bases; J trimming: 2 bases; junction bases outside the gene matches: 6. The germline gives CDR1 MDHEN, CDR2 SYDVKM. Written as DNA, the CDR3 is TGTGCCAGCAGTCCATCAGGGGGACCCTACGAGCAGTACGTC. Amino acids: CASSPSGGPYEQYV.

The CDR3 sequence: CASSLANSNSYGYTF. In DNA form, the CDR3 reads TGTGCCAGCAGCTTAGCGAACAGTAACAGCTATGGCTACACCTTC. The J gene is TRBJ1-2, the V gene TRBV7-9, with no clear D. V was shortened by 0 bases and J by 4 bases, with 12 bases between the two germline ends. Germline V gene data show CDR1 as SEHNR and CDR2 as FQNEAQ (reference sequence). The CDR3 spans 15 residues.

The chain employs TRBV12-3 or TRBV12-4 and TRBJ1-1; D possibly corresponds to TRBD1 (5 bases). The V and J ends lost 10 bases and 1 base respectively, with 13 bases between them. The CDR3 has 13 residues. The CDR3 protein is CATKRQWNTEAFF. The DNA of the CDR3 is TGTGCCACCAAGCGACAGTGGAACACTGAAGCTTTCTTT.

This clonotype was counted between two and nine times. The chain uses TRBV10-3 and TRBJ2-5; 13 nucleotides match TRBD2. Germline CDR1 ENHRY, CDR2 SYGVKD. With V trimmed by 10 bases and J by 4 bases, 9 bases remained unmatched. The CDR3 runs 15 residues. The CDR3 spells CASTTSGGAGETQYF. CDR3 sequence (DNA): TGTGCCAGCACAACTAGCGGGGGGGCAGGAGAGACCCAGTACTTC.

The chain links TRBV12-3 or TRBV12-4 to TRBJ1-5; no firm D call. V shed 2 bases and J shed 6 bases, with 11 bases lying between them. CDR3 size: 14 residues. The CDR3 nucleotides read TGTGCCAGCAGTTTAAGTATCGTAACTCAGCCCCAGCATTTT. Protein product: CASSLSIVTQPQHF.

The table lists this clonotype with many counts. The V call is TRBV20-1, the J call TRBJ2-1; D ambiguous. There are 15 residues in the CDR3. Germline V gives CDR1 DFQATT, CDR2 SNEGSKA (reference sequence). Trimming removed 0 bases from V and 8 bases from J, with 17 bases in between. CDR3 bases: TGCAGTGCTAGAGACCCCTTCAGGAAGGTAGATGAGCAGTTCTTC. It encodes CSARDPFRKVDEQFF.

The chain recombines TRBV7-3 with TRBJ2-3; 8 nucleotides agree with TRBD2. This CDR3 has 14 residues. V dropped 3 bases and J dropped 8; count of bases not matched to a gene: 7. The germline V gene encodes CDR1 SGHTA and CDR2 FQGTGA. The CDR3 DNA reads as TGTGCCAGCAGCTTCGCCGGGACTAGGGGTACGCAGTATTTT. Protein sequence: CASSFAGTRGTQYF. Filled out from reference TRBV7-3 and TRBJ2-3, the complete variable domain reads GAGVSQTPSNKVTEKGKYVELRCDPISGHTALYWYRQSLGQGPEFLIYFQGTGAADDSGLPNDRFFAVRPEGSVSTLKIQRTERGDSAVYLCASSFAGTRGTQYFGPGTRLTVL.